Detailed here is one T cell receptor (beta chain). What it binds is not known. The CDR3 consists of 15 residues. V shed 5 bases and J 0 bases; nucleotides not matched to a gene: 6. The germline CDR1 and CDR2 sequences are SGHVS and FNYEAQ. Measured with immunoSEQ multiplex PCR; TCRdb has only the in-frame clones, and not every one. The profile shows about 140,000 clones, roughly nine tenths of them singletons. The sample originates from a study of T cell responses to AZD1222 COVID-19 vaccine. The overall study: Pooling of second doses given at about 4 or about 12 weeks was done. Overall study findings and caveats: Spike-spanning, vaccine-associated CD4 TCRs were dominant at 160-218 and 743-854.

The J gene is TRBJ1-1, the V gene TRBV7-6, with 7 bases that match TRBD1. Sequenced here: peripheral blood, sampled on day 0 of AZD1222 vaccination. The clonotype originates from an adult in good health. CDR3 amino acids: CASSPRGNMNTEAFF. The CDR3 DNA reads as TGTGCCAGCAGCCCCAGGGGGAACATGAACACTGAAGCTTTCTTT.